The 13 T cell receptor beta chains in this list originate from one sample, sequenced in a study of cytomegalovirus exposure and HLA in healthy donors. PCR used 60 Vbeta primers and 13 Jbeta primers. Sequencing was performed with immunoSEQ multiplex PCR; in TCRdb, only in-frame clones are kept and a portion is missing. The sample includes some 120,000 clones, more than 65% of them seen just once. Sequenced: PBMCs. The receptors were sampled from a woman younger than 30 in good health and CMV-seronegative.

The rearrangement uses TRBV19 and TRBJ2-1; D may be TRBD1 (5 bases). The CDR3 contains 17 residues. Trimming took off 3 bases at V and 0 bases at J, with 15 bases between the two ends. Germline V gene data show CDR1 as LNHDA and CDR2 as SQIVND (reference sequence). The CDR3 region is CASSISSTASSYNEQFF. CDR3 nucleotides: TGTGCCAGTAGTATCTCCTCGACAGCTAGCTCCTACAATGAGCAGTTCTTC.

The rearrangement uses TRBV11-2 and TRBJ2-1, with D possibly TRBD2 on 6 matching bases. Germline-derived CDR1 and CDR2 are SGHAT and FQNNGV. Trimming removed 1 base at V and 9 bases at J, with 16 bases between. The CDR3 consists of 15 residues. The CDR3 reads CASSLVLASFSEQFF. The CDR3 DNA is TGTGCCAGCAGCTTAGTACTAGCTAGCTTCTCTGAGCAGTTCTTC.

CDR3 nucleotides: TGTGCCAGCTGGGACGGGGGGTCGGACACCGGGGAGCTGTTTTTT. Translating gives CASWDGGSDTGELFF. The chain uses TRBV10-3 and TRBJ2-2, with 7 bases identical to TRBD2. Germline CDR1 ENHRY, CDR2 SYGVKD. Germline trimming cut 10 bases from V and 3 bases from J; bases unmatched to any gene: 11. This CDR3 comprises 15 residues.

The J gene is TRBJ1-2, the V gene TRBV6-6; 7 bases are a match to TRBD1. The CDR3 loop spans 13 amino acids. Germline CDR1 is MNHNY and CDR2 is SVGAGI (reference sequence). J lost 6 bases, V lost 8 bases, and 9 bases had no gene match. The CDR3 DNA reads as TGTGCCAGCTCGACCCAGACAGGGAATGGCTACACCTTC. Residues: CASSTQTGNGYTF.

In this sample, this clone turned up once. The V gene is TRBV6-4, the J gene TRBJ1-5; possibly TRBD1 for D (5 bases). V lost 6 bases to trimming and J lost 8 bases, with 14 bases between them. The CDR3 is made up of 13 amino acids. CDR1 MRHNA and CDR2 SNTAGT come from the germline V gene. The CDR3 nucleotides are TGTGCCAGCAGCCGGACATGGGGGGAGCCCCAGCATTTT. Translation: CASSRTWGEPQHF.

This chain connects TRBV9 to TRBJ2-5; TRBD2 agrees at 7 bases. This CDR3 region has 14 residues. J was trimmed by 1 base and V by 0 bases; bases with no gene match: 0. Germline-derived CDR1 and CDR2 are SGDLS and YYNGEE. The CDR3 here is CASSVERGQETQYF. The CDR3 region has the DNA TGTGCCAGCAGCGTAGAGCGGGGCCAAGAGACCCAGTACTTC. Variable domain in full (rest from reference TRBV9 and TRBJ2-5): DSGVTQTPKHLITATGQRVTLRCSPRSGDLSVYWYQQSLDQGLQFLIQYYNGEERAKGNILERFSAQQFPDLHSELNLSSLELGDSALYFCASSVERGQETQYFGPGTRLLVL.

This chain connects TRBV7-6 to TRBJ2-5, with 8 bases matching TRBD2. The ends lost 3 bases at V and 1 base at J; junction bases unmatched: 4. CDR1 is SGHVS and CDR2 is FNYEAQ in the germline V gene. The CDR3 is 15 amino acids. Here the CDR3 reads CASSFSAGGQETQYF. The CDR3 DNA follows: TGTGCCAGCAGCTTTAGCGCGGGGGGCCAAGAGACCCAGTACTTC.

The chain's CDR3 is CASSFLAGYGSTGELFF. CDR3 sequence (DNA): TGTGCCAGCAGCTTTTTAGCCGGCTATGGTTCGACCGGGGAGCTGTTTTTT. V usage is TRBV28 and J usage is TRBJ2-2, with unresolved D. The CDR3 totals 17 residues. V lost 6 bases and J 5 bases, leaving 22 bases between the germline ends. Germline CDR1 reads MDHEN; CDR2 reads SYDVKM.

The chain links TRBV5-6 to TRBJ1-5; 8 bases agree with TRBD1. CDR1 is SGHDT, CDR2 YYEEEE, per germline. There are 13 residues in the CDR3. Trimming at V came to 4 bases and at J to 6 bases, leaving 3 bases not matched to a gene. The CDR3 loop reads CASSPRGLQPQHF. CDR3 DNA: TGTGCCAGCAGCCCCAGGGGGCTTCAGCCCCAGCATTTT.

The CDR3, as DNA: TGTGCCATCAGGTCGGACAGCCCTGAAGCTTTCTTT. Encoded protein: CAIRSDSPEAFF. The V gene is TRBV10-3, the J gene TRBJ1-1, with D possibly matching TRBD1 (6 bases). CDR1 ENHRY and CDR2 SYGVKD come from the germline V gene. The germline V and J ends were trimmed by 6 bases and 6 bases, with 11 bases remaining between them. The CDR3 runs to 12 residues.

The chain carries TRBV2 and TRBJ1-6, with D maybe TRBD1 (6 bases). The CDR3 length is 15 residues. V was shortened by 1 base and J by 10 bases, with 14 bases between the two germline ends. Germline CDR1 is SNHLY and CDR2 is FYNNEI. CDR3 sequence: CASSEEQGMRSPLHF. The CDR3 DNA reads as TGTGCCAGCAGTGAAGAACAGGGAATGAGGTCACCCCTCCACTTT.

The sample holds a few counts of this clone. Sequence at one end of the junction differs from germline and may be a read error. The chain uses TRBV4-3 and TRBJ1-4; possible D gene TRBD1, 5 bases. The CDR3 runs to 17 residues. Germline assignment: CDR1 LGHNA and CDR2 YSLEER. The CDR3 reads CASSQDAWSGVNDKLFF. The CDR3, as DNA: TGCGCCAGCAGCCAAGATGCATGGTCGGGGGTTAATGACAAACTGTTTTTT.

The chain carries TRBV5-1 and TRBJ2-5; 7 bases fit TRBD1. The CDR3 runs 15 residues. Germline loops: CDR1 SGHRS, CDR2 YFSETQ. V lost 3 bases to trimming and J lost 5 bases; unmatched junction nucleotides: 10. CDR3 loop: CASSSMTGSVETQYF. Written as DNA, the CDR3 is TGCGCCAGCAGCTCGATGACAGGGTCCGTGGAGACCCAGTACTTC. The variable domain in full, completed from reference TRBV5-1 and TRBJ2-5, reads KAGVTQTPRYLIKTRGQQVTLSCSPISGHRSVSWYQQTPGQGLQFLFEYFSETQRNKGNFPGRFSGRQFSNSRSEMNVSTLELGDSALYLCASSSMTGSVETQYFGPGTRLLVL.